The 3 T cell receptor beta chains reported below all come from one sample, sequenced in a study of blood T cell repertoires in COVID-19. Measured with immunoSEQ multiplex PCR; TCRdb has only the in-frame clones, and not every one. The repertoire holds about 440,000 clones, with 80% to 95% as singletons. The source material was PBMCs or T cells enriched from blood (not recorded which). These receptors all come from a man younger than 35 who had recovered from COVID-19.

The V gene is TRBV3-1 (or the pseudogene TRBV3-2), the J gene TRBJ1-1; D is possibly TRBD1 (5 bases). This CDR3 spans 12 amino acids. Germline assignment: CDR1 LGHDT and CDR2 YNNKEL (reference sequence). Trimming took 4 bases from V and 9 from J, leaving 12 bases between them. This CDR3 is CASSPGILKAFF. DNA for the CDR3: TGTGCCAGCAGCCCAGGGATACTTAAAGCTTTCTTT.

This clone was observed once. CDR3 sequence (DNA): TGCGCCAGCAGCTTCTACTTGAACACTGAAGCTTTCTTT. As protein: CASSFYLNTEAFF. The V call is TRBV5-1, the J call TRBJ1-1; D is unresolved. The CDR3 length is 13 residues. V was shortened by 2 bases and J by 0 bases, with 5 bases between the two germline ends. Germline V lookup: CDR1 SGHRS, CDR2 YFSETQ.

The gene calls are TRBV9 and TRBJ1-5; a possible D gene is TRBD1 (5 bases). The CDR3 loop spans 15 amino acids. CDR1 SGDLS and CDR2 YYNGEE come from the germline V gene. Deletions cut 0 bases from V and 3 bases from J, with 10 bases between. Written as DNA, the CDR3 is TGTGCCAGCAGCGTAGGGGGGGAGCCCAATCAGCCCCAGCATTTT. Its protein product is CASSVGGEPNQPQHF.